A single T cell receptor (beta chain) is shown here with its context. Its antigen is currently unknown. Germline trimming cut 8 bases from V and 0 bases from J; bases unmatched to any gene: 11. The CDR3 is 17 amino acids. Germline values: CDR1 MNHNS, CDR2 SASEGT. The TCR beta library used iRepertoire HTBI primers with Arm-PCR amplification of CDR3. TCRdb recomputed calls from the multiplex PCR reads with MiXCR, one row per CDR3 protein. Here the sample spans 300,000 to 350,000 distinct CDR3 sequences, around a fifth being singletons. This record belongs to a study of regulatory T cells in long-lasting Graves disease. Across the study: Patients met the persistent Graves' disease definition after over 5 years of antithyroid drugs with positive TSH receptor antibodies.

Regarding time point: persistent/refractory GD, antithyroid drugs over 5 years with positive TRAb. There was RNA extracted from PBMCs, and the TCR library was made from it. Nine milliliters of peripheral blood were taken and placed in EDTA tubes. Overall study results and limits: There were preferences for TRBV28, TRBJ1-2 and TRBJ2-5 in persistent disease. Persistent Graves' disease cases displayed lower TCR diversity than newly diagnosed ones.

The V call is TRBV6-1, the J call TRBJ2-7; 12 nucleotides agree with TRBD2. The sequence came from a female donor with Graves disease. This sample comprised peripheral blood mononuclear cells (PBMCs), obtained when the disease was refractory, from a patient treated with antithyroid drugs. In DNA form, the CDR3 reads TGTGCCAGCCTAAGACTAGCGGGGGCCCCGAGCTCCTACGAGCAGTACTTC. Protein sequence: CASLRLAGAPSSYEQYF.